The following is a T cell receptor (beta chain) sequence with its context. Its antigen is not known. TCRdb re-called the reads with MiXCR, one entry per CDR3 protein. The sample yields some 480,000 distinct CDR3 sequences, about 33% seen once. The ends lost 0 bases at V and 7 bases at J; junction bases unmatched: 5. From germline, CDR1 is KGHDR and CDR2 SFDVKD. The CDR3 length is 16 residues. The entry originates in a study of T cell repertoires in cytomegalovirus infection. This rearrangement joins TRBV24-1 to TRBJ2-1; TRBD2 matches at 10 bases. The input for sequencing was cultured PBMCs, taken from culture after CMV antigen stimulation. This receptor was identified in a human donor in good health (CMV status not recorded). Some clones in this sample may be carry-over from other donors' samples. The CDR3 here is CATSDLPSGSLNEQFF. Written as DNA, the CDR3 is TGTGCCACCAGTGATTTGCCTAGCGGGAGTCTGAATGAGCAGTTCTTC.